Each of the 9 T cell receptor beta chains below was sequenced from the same sample in a study of CD8+ T cells in alopecia areata. RNA extraction was followed by reverse transcription into cDNA, which acted as the sequencing template. Clones were sequenced by immunoSEQ multiplex PCR, and TCRdb holds only the in-frame ones, with some missing. Of almost 250,000 clones in the sample, roughly two thirds were seen once. This specimen was CD4+ T cells sorted from blood, taken at week 0. Receptors were obtained from a human donor with alopecia areata.

In its sample, this clone was seen once. The chain recombines TRBV6-5 with TRBJ1-2; TRBD1 matches 9 bases. Germline-derived CDR1 and CDR2 are MNHEY and SVGAGI. The CDR3 runs to 13 residues. The V segment lost 2 bases and the J segment 8 bases; nucleotides outside the gene matches: 3. CDR3 nucleotide sequence: TGTGCCAGCAGTTACCGGGACAGGGACGGCTACACCTTC. Translated: CASSYRDRDGYTF.

Details on this clone: This same CDR3 is encoded by further DNA sequences in the sample. This chain connects TRBV5-1 to TRBJ2-3; D gene uncertain. CDR3 length: 14 amino acids. V lost 3 bases, J lost 0 bases, and 8 bases lay in between. Germline V lookup: CDR1 SGHRS, CDR2 YFSETQ. The CDR3 is CASSSPDSTDTQYF. The CDR3, as DNA: TGCGCCAGCAGCTCTCCGGACAGCACAGATACGCAGTATTTT.

The chain joins TRBV6-1 to TRBJ2-7; TRBD1 agrees at 8 bases. Trimming cost V 3 bases and J 5 bases; bases outside gene matches: 0. CDR1 MNHNS and CDR2 SASEGT come from the germline V gene. CDR3 length: 12 residues. The CDR3 region is CASSETGDEQYF. CDR3 DNA: TGTGCCAGCAGTGAGACAGGGGACGAGCAGTACTTC.

This clone was observed a handful of times. The CDR3 loop is CASSSRQGAEAFF. CDR3 in DNA: TGTGCCAGCAGCTCCCGACAGGGGGCTGAAGCTTTCTTT. The chain combines TRBV7-2 with TRBJ1-1; 9 nucleotides align to TRBD1. Losses at the gene ends were 4 bases for V and 6 bases for J; bases not matched to a gene: 3. This CDR3 is 13 amino acids long. Per germline, CDR1 SGHTA and CDR2 FQGNSA.

There are a few counts of this clone. The rearrangement links TRBV30 to TRBJ2-7; 11 bases fit TRBD1. After removal of 8 bases from V and 2 bases from J, the junction contained 2 bases not matched to a gene. This CDR3 spans 12 amino acids. CDR1 and CDR2 from the germline V gene are GTSNPN and SVGIG (reference sequence). Written as DNA, the CDR3 is TGTGCCCTGGACAGGGGGCCCTACGAGCAGTACTTC. Translation gives CALDRGPYEQYF. Supplemented by reference TRBV30 and TRBJ2-7, the full variable domain reads SQTIHQWPATLVQPVGSPLSLECTVEGTSNPNLYWYRQAAGRGLQLLFYSVGIGQISSEVPQNLSASRPQDRQFILSSKKLLLSDSGFYLCALDRGPYEQYFGPGTRLTVT.

This clone was seen a single time. This chain connects TRBV29-1 to TRBJ1-2; 7 positions agree with TRBD1. The CDR3 consists of 12 residues. CDR1 is SQVTM, CDR2 ANQGSEA, per germline. The J segment lost 8 bases and the V segment lost 5 bases, leaving 8 bases of the junction unmatched. The CDR3 region is CSVLTGWDGYTF. CDR3 nucleotides: TGCAGCGTTTTGACAGGGTGGGACGGCTACACCTTC. Using reference TRBV29-1 and TRBJ1-2 for the parts outside the CDR3, the full variable domain is SAVISQKPSRDICQRGTSLTIQCQVDSQVTMMFWYRQQPGQSLTLIATANQGSEATYESGFVIDKFPISRPNLTFSTLTVSNMSPEDSSIYLCSVLTGWDGYTFGSGTRLTVV.

The V gene is TRBV30, the J gene TRBJ1-2, with a tentative D call TRBD1 (6 bases). This CDR3 has 13 amino acids. V was pared by 0 bases and J by 8 bases, with 13 bases between. Germline lookup yields CDR1 GTSNPN and CDR2 SVGIG (reference sequence). The CDR3 region has the DNA TGTGCCTGGAGTGTACAAGGGGGGAACGGCTACACCTTC. This gives the protein CAWSVQGGNGYTF.

V and J are TRBV30 and TRBJ1-2, with TRBD1 identical over 7 bases. The CDR3 is 13 amino acids. Germline CDR1 is GTSNPN and CDR2 is SVGIG (reference sequence). Trimming took 7 bases from V and 3 from J; bases not matched to a gene: 8. CDR3 nucleotide sequence: TGTGCCTCGACGGGGACAGCTGACTATGGCTACACCTTC. It is translated as CASTGTADYGYTF. The whole variable domain, remainder taken from reference TRBV30 and TRBJ1-2, is SQTIHQWPATLVQPVGSPLSLECTVEGTSNPNLYWYRQAAGRGLQLLFYSVGIGQISSEVPQNLSASRPQDRQFILSSKKLLLSDSGFYLCASTGTADYGYTFGSGTRLTVV.

Only one count was recorded for this clone. J is TRBJ1-5 and V is TRBV30; tentative D call: TRBD1 (6 bases). The V gene's germline CDR1 is GTSNPN and CDR2 SVGIG (reference sequence). V was clipped by 1 base and J by 4 bases, with 8 bases between them. This CDR3 comprises 13 residues. In DNA form, the CDR3 reads TGTGCCTGGAGTGCTACAGGGAATCAGCCCCAGCATTTT. Protein: CAWSATGNQPQHF.